This T cell receptor (beta chain) was sequenced for a study of T cell repertoires in cytomegalovirus infection. Across the whole study: CMV infection and matching HLA type were both indicated by public TCR beta signatures. Study outcomes and limitations: People with CMV and the relevant HLA were identified by cumulative public TCR beta family frequency. The ex vivo response was dominated by HLA-C-restricted CMV-specific TCR beta clonotypes.

TCRdb redid the calling of the reads with MiXCR, one entry per CDR3 protein. This sample has about 140,000 distinct CDR3 sequences, with about 6% found just once. This clonotype has just a few counts. Its antigen is unidentified. Germline V gene data show CDR1 as MDHEN and CDR2 as SYDVKM. The CDR3 is made up of 15 amino acids. With 2 bases clipped from V and 0 bases from J, the junction kept 3 bases outside the gene matches. The chain links TRBV28 to TRBJ2-7; TRBD1 aligns across 8 bases. The sample comprised PBMCs. The origin of this receptor is a human donor in good health (CMV status not recorded). Some clones in this sample may be carry-over from other donors' samples. CDR3 DNA: TGTGCCAGCAGTTTAGCCGGGACAGGCTCCTACGAGCAGTACTTC. Translated, it gives CASSLAGTGSYEQYF.